This passage covers 13 T cell receptor beta chains from one sample sequenced in a study of cytomegalovirus exposure and HLA in healthy donors. The PCR used 60 Vbeta and 13 Jbeta primers. TCRdb keeps only in-frame clones here, not all; method: immunoSEQ multiplex PCR. The profile covers over 200,000 clones, with about 80% appearing a single time and around 2.9% taken by the ten largest. The sample taken for sequencing was PBMCs. These receptors originate from a woman aged 60 to 75 in good health and CMV-seropositive.

The chain has TRBV5-1 and TRBJ2-7; 11 bases line up with TRBD2. The CDR3 spans 17 residues. Losses at the gene ends were 0 bases for V and 1 base for J; bases not matched to a gene: 6. CDR1 is SGHRS and CDR2 is YFSETQ in the germline V gene. The CDR3 loop reads CASSLAKTSGESYEQYF. CDR3 bases: TGCGCCAGCAGCTTGGCCAAGACTAGCGGGGAGTCCTACGAGCAGTACTTC.

The chain has TRBV2 and TRBJ2-7; 7 bases are a match to TRBD1. Germline lookup yields CDR1 SNHLY and CDR2 FYNNEI. V shed 7 bases and J 5 bases; nucleotides not matched to a gene: 11. The CDR3 is made up of 14 amino acids. The CDR3 sequence is CASIERQGVHEQYF. Here the CDR3 DNA reads TGTGCCAGCATCGAAAGACAGGGAGTCCACGAGCAGTACTTC. Full variable domain (rest looked up from reference TRBV2 and TRBJ2-7): EPEVTQTPSHQVTQMGQEVILRCVPISNHLYFYWYRQILGQKVEFLVSFYNNEISEKSEIFDDQFSVERPDGSNFTLKIRSTKLEDSAMYFCASIERQGVHEQYFGPGTRLTVT.

The chain joins TRBV10-3 to TRBJ2-7; TRBD1 matches 9 bases. Germline V gene lookup returns CDR1 ENHRY and CDR2 SYGVKD. The CDR3 totals 13 residues. The trim removed 7 bases at V and 3 bases at J, leaving 4 bases unmatched. CDR3 sequence reads: CAITGQGFYEQYF. The DNA of the CDR3 is TGTGCCATCACGGGACAGGGCTTCTACGAGCAGTACTTC.

In its sample, this clone was seen once. The V and J genes are TRBV5-1 and TRBJ2-1; 15 bases map to TRBD2. Germline values: CDR1 SGHRS, CDR2 YFSETQ. J gave up 0 bases and V 5 bases, and 12 bases lay outside the gene matches. The CDR3 has 20 amino acids. DNA of the CDR3: TGCGCCAGCAGTTGGGGACTAGCGGGAGGTCCGTTGAGCTCCTACAATGAGCAGTTCTTC. Translating it yields CASSWGLAGGPLSSYNEQFF.

This chain links TRBV11-1 with TRBJ1-5; TRBD1 matches 9 bases. There are 15 residues in the CDR3. With V trimmed by 2 bases and J by 4 bases, 3 bases remained unmatched. The germline gives CDR1 SGHAT, CDR2 FQDESV (reference sequence). This CDR3 is CASSLSGQGNQPQHF. The CDR3 bases are TGTGCCAGCAGCTTATCGGGACAGGGTAATCAGCCCCAGCATTTT.

The chain joins TRBV27 to TRBJ2-2; TRBD2 aligns across 13 bases. CDR3 length: 18 residues. Trimming removed 3 bases from V and 3 bases from J; junction bases left unmatched: 7. Germline-derived CDR1 and CDR2 are MNHEY and SMNVEV (reference sequence). The CDR3 spells CASSFLGLAGAYTGELFF. CDR3 DNA sequence: TGTGCCAGCAGTTTCCTAGGACTAGCGGGGGCCTACACCGGGGAGCTGTTTTTT.

The CDR3 loop reads CASSPPGTGQETQYF. The DNA of the CDR3 is TGTGCCAGCTCACCGCCCGGGACAGGACAAGAGACCCAGTACTTC. The J gene is TRBJ2-5, the V gene TRBV18; TRBD1 aligns across 8 bases. The length of the CDR3 is 15 residues. The ends lost 3 bases at V and 2 bases at J; junction bases unmatched: 5. Per germline, CDR1 KGHSH and CDR2 LQKENI.

This clone was detected once. This chain links TRBV11-3 with TRBJ2-2, with a tentative D call TRBD1 (5 bases). The CDR3 has 15 amino acids. V was cut by 5 bases and J by 0 bases, with 10 bases left in between. The germline V gene encodes CDR1 SGHNT and CDR2 YENEEA. CDR3 sequence: CASSRGQSNTGELFF. The CDR3 DNA reads TGTGCCAGCAGCCGAGGACAATCGAACACCGGGGAGCTGTTTTTT.

The chain carries TRBV2 and TRBJ2-2; 10 bases map to TRBD1. The CDR3 length is 14 residues. V shed 8 bases, J shed 6 bases, and the junction held 6 bases outside the gene matches. Germline V gene sequence: CDR1 SNHLY, CDR2 FYNNEI. CDR3 DNA: TGTGCCAGCGTATCCGGGACAGGGGCCGGGGAGCTGTTTTTT. Protein: CASVSGTGAGELFF.

Only a few counts were recorded for this clone. J is TRBJ1-4 and V is TRBV10-3, with TRBD1 matching 9 bases. Germline V gene data show CDR1 as ENHRY and CDR2 as SYGVKD. J was trimmed by 8 bases and V by 6 bases; bases with no gene match: 10. The CDR3 runs 15 residues. The CDR3 spells CAISTGTGTSEKLFF. The CDR3 region has the DNA TGTGCCATCAGCACCGGGACAGGGACTTCGGAAAAACTGTTTTTT.

The chain has TRBV7-8 and TRBJ1-6, with D perhaps matching TRBD1 (5 bases). CDR1 and CDR2 from the germline V gene are SGHVS and FQNEAQ. The CDR3 extends over 14 amino acids. Trimming removed 0 bases at V and 14 bases at J, with 14 bases between. CDR3: CASSLAGQEITLHF. The CDR3 bases are TGTGCCAGCAGCTTAGCGGGGCAGGAGATCACCCTCCACTTT.

Turning to this clone: The junction departs from germline at one end; a sequencing error may be responsible. The chain has TRBV7-9 and TRBJ1-6; 11 bases are a match to TRBD1. Germline loops: CDR1 SEHNR, CDR2 FQNEAQ (reference sequence). CDR3 length: 15 residues. As DNA, the CDR3 is TGTTCCAGCAGCTTCCGGGACAGGGGGGACTCACCCCTCCACTTT. It is translated as CSSSFRDRGDSPLHF.

This chain links TRBV10-1 with TRBJ2-5, with TRBD2 as a possible D gene (5 bases). Germline assignment: CDR1 WNHNN and CDR2 SYGVQD (reference sequence). Trimming left V 5 bases short and J 2 bases short, with 9 bases between. The CDR3 totals 13 residues. The CDR3 DNA reads TGCGCCAGCAGTCCTAGCCAACAAGAGACCCAGTACTTC. Its translation: CASSPSQQETQYF.